Included here is one TCR beta chain sequence, with context. Some clones are missing from TCRdb's copy, which holds only in-frame ones; the method was immunoSEQ multiplex PCR. The sample has 71,000 or so clones, around 82% seen once. This entry belongs to a study of OX40 agonist ivuxolimab in advanced cancers. Sequenced material: CD4+ or CD8+ T cells sorted from blood, taken in a trial of the OX40 agonist ivuxolimab. The TCR sequence derives from an adult with an advanced solid tumor such as melanoma, head and neck, liver or kidney cancer.

The CDR3 sequence: CASSDRTSTDTQYF. The CDR3 DNA follows: TGTGCCAGCAGTGACAGAACCAGCACAGATACGCAGTATTTT. V gene TRBV2 combines with J gene TRBJ2-3; D is unclear. There are 14 residues in the CDR3. V was clipped by 3 bases and J by 0 bases, with 7 bases between them. Germline CDR1 SNHLY, CDR2 FYNNEI.